Listed below are T cell receptor beta chains from one sample, sequenced in a study of shared clonotypes between healthy human individuals. Sequencing used immunoSEQ multiplex PCR; TCRdb keeps in-frame clones, though not all of them. The repertoire includes about 2 million clones, roughly 96% of them detected once, and about 0.13% sits in the top ten. The sample taken for sequencing was naive CD4+ T cells sorted from blood. These receptors all stem from a man aged 18 to 35 in good health. CDR3s include the opening cysteine and the closing phenylalanine or tryptophan. Each record gives: D gene, J gene, clone size, V gene, CDR3 DNA, CDR3 protein. A D gene is named only where the DNA matches it firmly. Part of the rows lack a size; the others show once, few, many or a class for expanded clones.

D gene: TRBD2
J gene: TRBJ2-1
clone size: .
V gene: TRBV11-3
CDR3 DNA: TGTGCCAGCAGCTCCGGGACTAGCGGACACAATGAGCAGTTCTTC
CDR3 protein: CASSSGTSGHNEQFF

D gene: .
J gene: TRBJ2-2
clone size: .
V gene: TRBV4-1
CDR3 DNA: TGCGCCAGCAGCCAAGGAATTGAGTGGCGGTCCGGGGAGCTGTTTTTT
CDR3 protein: CASSQGIEWRSGELFF

D gene: TRBD1
J gene: TRBJ2-7
clone size: .
V gene: TRBV7-2
CDR3 DNA: TGTGCCAGCAGCCCGGGAAGGGGGCTGTCCTACGAGCAGTACTTC
CDR3 protein: CASSPGRGLSYEQYF

D gene: .
J gene: TRBJ2-7
clone size: .
V gene: TRBV27
CDR3 DNA: TGTGCCAGCACACAACTCCAAGGGTGGGGACCCTCCTACGAGCAGTACTTC
CDR3 protein: CASTQLQGWGPSYEQYF

D gene: .
J gene: TRBJ2-5
clone size: .
V gene: TRBV6-1
CDR3 DNA: TGTGCCAGCAGCGCCCCAGTAAGGTTACAAGAGACCCAGTACTTC
CDR3 protein: CASSAPVRLQETQYF

D gene: TRBD1
J gene: TRBJ2-1
clone size: .
V gene: TRBV7-2
CDR3 DNA: TGTGCCAGCAGCTTAGGGACAGGGATACGCAATGAGCAGTTCTTC
CDR3 protein: CASSLGTGIRNEQFF

D gene: .
J gene: TRBJ2-5
clone size: once
V gene: TRBV6-5
CDR3 DNA: TGTGCCAGCAGTTACGTAGAGACCCAGTACTTC
CDR3 protein: CASSYVETQYF

D gene: TRBD2
J gene: TRBJ2-5
clone size: .
V gene: TRBV5-4
CDR3 DNA: TGTGCCAGCAGCACCTCCTCGGGGGTCGGGGAGGGGAAGACCCAGTACTTC
CDR3 protein: CASSTSSGVGEGKTQYF

D gene: TRBD2
J gene: TRBJ2-7
clone size: .
V gene: TRBV6-5
CDR3 DNA: TGTGCCAGCACAAGGCTAGCGGGAGGGAACGAGCAGTACTTC
CDR3 protein: CASTRLAGGNEQYF

D gene: TRBD1
J gene: TRBJ2-3
clone size: .
V gene: TRBV29-1
CDR3 DNA: TGCAGCGTGCAGACAGGGGGCGTCTCAGATACGCAGTATTTT
CDR3 protein: CSVQTGGVSDTQYF

D gene: TRBD2
J gene: TRBJ2-1
clone size: .
V gene: TRBV2
CDR3 DNA: TGTGCCAGCAGTCCTACTTCTGGACTAGCGGGATCTTCCTACAATGAGCAGTTCTTC
CDR3 protein: CASSPTSGLAGSSYNEQFF

D gene: .
J gene: TRBJ2-4
clone size: .
V gene: TRBV6-5
CDR3 DNA: TGTGCCAGCAGGGAGACAGAGTTAGCCAAAAACATTCAGTACTTC
CDR3 protein: CASRETELAKNIQYF

D gene: TRBD1
J gene: TRBJ2-7
clone size: .
V gene: TRBV19
CDR3 DNA: TGTGCCAGTAGTACCACGGGACAGGAGACCGAGCAGTACTTC
CDR3 protein: CASSTTGQETEQYF

D gene: TRBD1
J gene: TRBJ2-7
clone size: once
V gene: TRBV7-6
CDR3 DNA: TGTGCCAGCAGCAAGGGACAGGGTTTTGAGGAGCAGTACTTC
CDR3 protein: CASSKGQGFEEQYF

D gene: TRBD2
J gene: TRBJ2-2
clone size: once
V gene: TRBV5-1
CDR3 DNA: TGCGCCAGCAGCTTGGGACTAGCGGGGGCCAGGGCCGGGGAGCTGTTTTTT
CDR3 protein: CASSLGLAGARAGELFF